The T cell receptor beta chain described here comes from a study of CD8+ T cells in alopecia areata (dated by TCRdb to 2017 to 2018). In terms of the full investigation: Treated patients were enrolled in an open-label pilot trial of oral tofacitinib, 5 to 10 mg twice daily, for moderate-to-severe alopecia areata. Patients received tofacitinib for 6 to 18 months and were then followed off drug for 6 months to check for delayed response and recurrence. The SALT score, which quantifies the percentage of affected scalp surface area, was used to measure disease severity in treated patients. To study T cell clonal expansion in alopecia areata, the researchers applied high-throughput TCRbeta sequencing to both the C3H/HeJ mouse model and human patients. Human TCRbeta sequencing covered scalp tissue and sorted CD4+ and CD8+ peripheral blood T cells from patchy and totalis/universalis alopecia areata patients and healthy controls. Biopsies were taken from tofacitinib-treated patients at baseline and at 4 and 24 weeks of treatment, and a later scalp biopsy was taken in several of the tofacitinib-treated patients. Scalp clonality was compared across normal scalp (n=4), patchy alopecia areata scalp (n=8), and alopecia totalis/universalis scalp (n=8). The RNA source kit depended on sample type: the PAXgene miRNA kit for fixed scalp, the miRNeasy kit for PBMCs, and the RNeasy kit for mouse skin. Amplification of TCRbeta CDR3 regions was done by immunoSEQ multiplex PCR using 35 Vbeta forward primers and 13 Jbeta reverse primers.

The full study reports these points: Resident alphabeta T cells in normal human skin are also sequenced, complicating scalp TCR repertoire analysis, unlike mouse skin dominated by gammadelta T cells. Lesional scalp, especially in alopecia totalis/universalis, showed higher clonality and more expanded CD8+ clones than normal scalp, suggesting antigenic drive. Many expanded lesional clones persisted in scalp and blood during tofacitinib treatment, which may partly explain relapse after stopping treatment. Tofacitinib significantly decreased scalp clonality and the number of expanded CD8+ clones among the top 100 scalp clones. Shared TCR sequences between patients were less evident than in mice, which may be partly attributable to HLA diversity in the patient population. The treated cohort was small, with a single nonresponder, so links between baseline CD8+ expansion and response need larger studies.

The library was prepared using the immunoSEQ multiplex PCR assay. RNA was extracted from all samples and reverse transcribed into cDNA as template for TCR sequencing. SuperScript III was used to make first-strand cDNA, primed with a 2:1 mix of oligo-dT and random hexamers. A synthetic immune receptor repertoire was used to measure amplification bias, and any remaining bias was corrected computationally. In the paper's pipeline: Raw reads were preprocessed to remove errors, and CDR3 was defined according to IMGT conventions as the region from the conserved cysteine to phenylalanine. Clonality was computed by normalizing Shannon entropy by log2 of the number of productive unique TCRs and subtracting the result from 1. Scalp TCRbeta sequences were cross-referenced with sorted blood CD4 and CD8 repertoires so that the CD4 or CD8 identity of scalp clones could be inferred. TCRdb holds this immuneACCESS table with in-frame rearrangements only. Some clones are missing; in checked studies, unresolved V genes explain under half, and the rest has no known cause. Clonal size and the V and J genes are those of that table, whereas D and trimming came from the DNA. Within this sample are around 160,000 clones, with around three fifths of them counted one time only. In total, the top ten clones hold around 14% of the sample.

As concerns this clone: Its specific antigen is unknown. No base quality information exists; no much larger clone differs at one position.

The sample's time point label, in plain terms: around 24 weeks on oral tofacitinib. What the treatment or condition label conveys for this sample: oral pan-JAK inhibitor, 5-10 mg twice daily. Lesional scalp punch biopsies and peripheral blood were collected from alopecia areata patients. PBMCs were isolated by density centrifugation and stained for CD3, CD4 and CD8, after which CD4+ and CD8+ T cells were sorted on a FACSAria. The CDR3, cysteine through phenylalanine, is 14 amino acids long. The only DNA kept is the CDR3, 42 bases in frame from the first base. V loses 4 bases of germline sequence and J loses 8 bases, and the interval between the two ends is 14 bases. According to the germline V gene (reference sequence), CDR1 reads SSHAT and CDR2 reads FNYEAQ.

This TCR derives from a human donor with alopecia areata. Sequencing was performed on CD4+ T cells sorted from blood, taken at week 24, from a patient treated with tofacitinib. The rearrangement joined TRBV7-7 to TRBJ1-4; the D segment could be TRBD1, given 5 matching bases. The bases read TGTGCCAGCAGCTCAGGGACTTTCCCCGAAAAACTGTTTTTT. Its coded protein is CASSSGTFPEKLFF.